This T cell receptor (beta chain) was obtained from a study of PD-L1 blockade in urothelial cancer. On the study more broadly: Blood yielded a median of around 150,000 T cells per sample. General study findings and limits: Pretreatment TCR clonality in blood, when below the median, was predictive of better survival.

TCRdb keeps only in-frame clones here, not all; method: immunoSEQ multiplex PCR. The sample has more than 55,000 clones, roughly four fifths seen once. With 8 bases clipped from V and 0 bases from J, the junction kept 9 bases outside the gene matches. The CDR3 covers 17 residues. Per germline, CDR1 SGHNT and CDR2 YENEEA. Comment on this clone: Its antigen is unidentified.

Time point here: pretreatment peripheral blood. The chain couples TRBV11-3 to TRBJ2-6; 8 bases agree with TRBD1. The input for sequencing was PBMCs, taken around atezolizumab (anti-PD-L1) treatment. The TCR sequence derives from a man aged 70-80 years with urothelial cancer. The CDR3 sequence: CASGPTGGVSGANVLTF. The CDR3, as DNA: TGTGCCAGCGGACCTACAGGGGGTGTCTCTGGGGCCAACGTCCTGACTTTC.